A selection of T cell receptor beta chains follows, all from one sample in a study of CD8 T cells in Susac syndrome. In TCRdb, the immunoSEQ multiplex PCR reads were re-called with MiXCR into one record per CDR3 protein. The sample lists 200,000 to 250,000 distinct CDR3 sequences, approximately 94% occurring once. Sequencing used CD4+ T cells from PBMCs. Every receptor here comes from a human donor with Susac syndrome. The CDR3 runs from the conserved cysteine through the conserved F or W. A D gene is named only where the DNA matches it firmly. Size is stated for part of the rows, as once, few or many counts, or as a class when the clone is expanded.

>TRBJ2-1|TRBD2|TRBV5-1|-
TGCGCCAGCAGCTTGAGTCTAGCGGGGGGGCCGGAGGGAAATGAGCAGTTCTTC
CASSLSLAGGPEGNEQFF
>TRBJ2-7|-|TRBV4-2|-
TGTGCCAGCAGCCAAGACCCTAGGGGCGAGCAGTACTTC
CASSQDPRGEQYF
>TRBJ2-1|-|TRBV6-2/TRBV6-3|-
TGTGCCAGCACAGGGGCCATCTTGGGAAATGAGCAGTTCTTC
CASTGAILGNEQFF
>TRBJ1-5|-|TRBV6-1|-
TGTGCCAGCAGCTCCAACGAGGGGAGGGGTGGCAATCAGCCCCAGCATTTT
CASSSNEGRGGNQPQHF
>TRBJ2-1|TRBD1|TRBV7-2|-
TGTGCCAGCAGCCAACGTCGATTCCTTCCGGGACAGGGGAACAATGAGCAGTTCTTC
CASSQRRFLPGQGNNEQFF
>TRBJ2-2|-|TRBV19|-
TGTGCCAGTTCCCTCACTAGGGACACCGGGGAGCTGTTTTTT
CASSLTRDTGELFF
>TRBJ1-1|-|TRBV12-3/TRBV12-4|-
TGTGCCAGCACGCCCCGGACTCTACGGAACACTGAAGCTTTCTTT
CASTPRTLRNTEAFF
>TRBJ2-7|-|TRBV7-9|-
TGTGCCAGCAGCTCCGATGTCCGAGGCTACTACGAGCAGTACTTC
CASSSDVRGYYEQYF
>TRBJ1-2|TRBD1|TRBV30|-
TGTGCCTGGAGTGTGAACAGGGGCGGGTTTGGCTACACCTTC
CAWSVNRGGFGYTF
>TRBJ2-5|-|TRBV20-1|-
TGCAGTGCTAGGGACCGTACCTCCCAAGAGACCCAGTACTTC
CSARDRTSQETQYF
>TRBJ2-3|TRBD2|TRBV20-1|-
TGCAGTGCTAGAGATCTAGCGGGAACTAATACGCAGTATTTT
CSARDLAGTNTQYF
>TRBJ2-3|-|TRBV15|-
TGTGCCACCAGCAGGAGACAGACAGATACGCAGTATTTT
CATSRRQTDTQYF
>TRBJ1-2|TRBD1|TRBV24-1|-
TGTGCCACCAGTGATACAGGGGACTACACCTTC
CATSDTGDYTF
>TRBJ2-5|-|TRBV30|-
TGTGCCTCCGCTTTGAGCGGCGAGAAAGAGACCCAGTACTTC
CASALSGEKETQYF
>TRBJ1-3|-|TRBV5-1|once
TGCGCCAGCAGCTGGAACTCTGGAAACACCATATATTTT
CASSWNSGNTIYF
>TRBJ1-1|-|TRBV18|-
TGTGCCAGCTCACCAAGCACGGACAGAACTGAAGCTTTCTTT
CASSPSTDRTEAFF
>TRBJ1-2|-|TRBV6-5|-
TGTGCCAGCAGTTACAGGCAGAGTATGGCTATCACCTTC
CASSYRQSMAITF
>TRBJ2-5|-|TRBV30|once
TGTGCCTGGAGTCCGGCGACCCAAGAGACCCAGTACTTC
CAWSPATQETQYF
>TRBJ2-7|-|TRBV3-1|-
TGTGCCAGCAGCCAAGACATCCAAAACGGCTACGAGCAGTACTTC
CASSQDIQNGYEQYF
>TRBJ2-7|TRBD1|TRBV6-2/TRBV6-3|-
TGTGCCAGCAGACGGACAGGGTCATTAGGATTGGCAACCGAGCAGTACTTC
CASRRTGSLGLATEQYF
>TRBJ1-2|TRBD1|TRBV3-1|-
TGTGCCAGCAGCCAAGACCCCTCCCAGGGGGCCGTCTATGGCTACACCTTC
CASSQDPSQGAVYGYTF
>TRBJ2-3|-|TRBV30|-
TGTGCCTGGAGTGGAACGGGAACGCAGTATTTT
CAWSGTGTQYF
>TRBJ1-5|-|TRBV11-2|-
TGTGCCAGCAGCTTAGGCCCGACAGAGGGTCAGCCCCAGCATTTT
CASSLGPTEGQPQHF
>TRBJ2-7|TRBD1|TRBV5-6|-
TGTGCCAGCAGCCCAGGGACCGGGACAGTCTACGAGCAGTACTTC
CASSPGTGTVYEQYF
>TRBJ2-5|-|TRBV20-1|-
TGCAGTGCCCCCCCAGGGGGGCTTCAAGAGACCCAGTACTTC
CSAPPGGLQETQYF
>TRBJ1-4|-|TRBV4-3|-
TGCGCCAGCAGCCAAGAGGGACCCCCTAATGAAAAACTGTTTTTT
CASSQEGPPNEKLFF
>TRBJ1-2|-|TRBV15|once
TGTGCCACCAGCAGAGTCACGGGCAGAGGCTATGGCTACACCTTC
CATSRVTGRGYGYTF
>TRBJ1-1|TRBD1|TRBV20-1|-
TGCAGTGCTAGATCAGGGGGCGAGAACACTGAAGCTTTCTTT
CSARSGGENTEAFF
>TRBJ1-1|-|TRBV3-1|-
TGTGCCAGCAGCCAAGATCGGGGGGATGAAGCTTTCTTT
CASSQDRGDEAFF
>TRBJ1-1|-|TRBV11-2|-
TGTGCCAGCAGCTTGCCGATAAAGGGAAACCCTGAAGCTTTCTTT
CASSLPIKGNPEAFF
>TRBJ2-1|-|TRBV29-1|-
TGCAGCGTTGATAGGACCCCGCCCCATGAGCAGTTCTTC
CSVDRTPPHEQFF